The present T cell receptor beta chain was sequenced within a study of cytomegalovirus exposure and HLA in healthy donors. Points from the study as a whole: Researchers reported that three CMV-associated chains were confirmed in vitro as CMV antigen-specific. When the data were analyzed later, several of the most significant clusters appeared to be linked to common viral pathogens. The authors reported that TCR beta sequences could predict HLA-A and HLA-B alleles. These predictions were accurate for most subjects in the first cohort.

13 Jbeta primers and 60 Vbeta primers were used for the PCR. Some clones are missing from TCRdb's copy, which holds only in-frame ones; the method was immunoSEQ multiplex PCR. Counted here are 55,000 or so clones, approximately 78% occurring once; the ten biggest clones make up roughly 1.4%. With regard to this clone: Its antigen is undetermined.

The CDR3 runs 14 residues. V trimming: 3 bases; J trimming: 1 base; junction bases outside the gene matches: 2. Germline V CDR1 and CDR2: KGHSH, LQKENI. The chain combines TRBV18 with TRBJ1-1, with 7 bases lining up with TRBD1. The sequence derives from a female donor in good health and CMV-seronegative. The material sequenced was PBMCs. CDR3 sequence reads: CASSPAGGNTEAFF. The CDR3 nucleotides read TGTGCCAGCTCACCCGCAGGGGGGAACACTGAAGCTTTCTTT.